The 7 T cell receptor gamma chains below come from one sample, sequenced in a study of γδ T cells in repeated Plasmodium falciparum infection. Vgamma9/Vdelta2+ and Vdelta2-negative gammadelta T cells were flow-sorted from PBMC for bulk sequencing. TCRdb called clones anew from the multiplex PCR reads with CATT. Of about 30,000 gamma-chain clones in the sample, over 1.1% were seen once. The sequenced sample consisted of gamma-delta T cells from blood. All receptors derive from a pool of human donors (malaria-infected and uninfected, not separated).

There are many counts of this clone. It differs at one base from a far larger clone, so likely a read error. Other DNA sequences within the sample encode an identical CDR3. CDR3 residues: CALWEVPSEELGKKIKVF. The DNA for the CDR3 is TGTGCCTTGTGGGAGGTACCTTCTGAGGAGTTGGGCAAAAAAATCAAGGTATTT. The chain has TRGV9 and TRGJP. No J gene is reported in TCRdb; it was inferred here by comparing the DNA with germline. The CDR3 is 18 amino acids. The ends lost 1 base at V and 7 bases at J; junction bases unmatched: 10. Germline V gene lookup returns CDR1 GITISATS and CDR2 ISYDGTV (reference sequence).

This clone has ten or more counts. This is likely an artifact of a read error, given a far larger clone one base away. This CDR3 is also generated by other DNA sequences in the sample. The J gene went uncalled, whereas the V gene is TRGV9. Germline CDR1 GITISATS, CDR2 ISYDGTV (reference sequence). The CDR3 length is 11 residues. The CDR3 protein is CALWEVPPLLF. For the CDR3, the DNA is TGTGCCCTGTGGGAGGTGCCCCCTTTGCTCTTT.

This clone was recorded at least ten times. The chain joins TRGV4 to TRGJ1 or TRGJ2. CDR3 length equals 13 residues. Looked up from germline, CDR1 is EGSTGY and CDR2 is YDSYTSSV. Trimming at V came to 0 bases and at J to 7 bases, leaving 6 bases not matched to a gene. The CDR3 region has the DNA TGTGCCACCTGGGATGGGACTAACTATAAGAAACTCTTT. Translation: CATWDGTNYKKLF.

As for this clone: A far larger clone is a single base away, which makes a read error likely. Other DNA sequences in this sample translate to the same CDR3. CDR3 loop: CATWDANQELGKKIKVF. The CDR3 nucleotides read TGTGCCACCTGGGACGCCAACCAGGAGTTGGGCAAAAAAATCAAGGTATTT. V is TRGV2 and J is TRGJP. TCRdb leaves out the J gene; it was filled in here by matching the DNA to germline. After removal of 2 bases from V and 7 bases from J, the junction contained 8 bases not matched to a gene. This CDR3 region has 17 residues. Germline CDR1 and CDR2: EGSNGY and YDSYNSKV.

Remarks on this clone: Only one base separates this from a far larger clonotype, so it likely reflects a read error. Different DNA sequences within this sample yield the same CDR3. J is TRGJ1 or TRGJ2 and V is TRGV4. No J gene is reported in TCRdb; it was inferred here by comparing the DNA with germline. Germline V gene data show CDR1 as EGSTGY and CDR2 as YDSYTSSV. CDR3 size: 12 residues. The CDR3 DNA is TGTGCCACTTGGGATGGACAATATAAGAAACTCTTT. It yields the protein CATWDGQYKKLF.

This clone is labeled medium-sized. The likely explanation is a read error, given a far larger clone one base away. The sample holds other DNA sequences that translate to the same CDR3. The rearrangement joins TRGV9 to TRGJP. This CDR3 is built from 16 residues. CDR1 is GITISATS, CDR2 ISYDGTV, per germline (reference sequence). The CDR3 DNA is TGTGCCTTGTGGGAGGTGCAAGAGTTGGGCAAAAAAATCAAGGTATTC. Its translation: CALWEVQELGKKIKVF.

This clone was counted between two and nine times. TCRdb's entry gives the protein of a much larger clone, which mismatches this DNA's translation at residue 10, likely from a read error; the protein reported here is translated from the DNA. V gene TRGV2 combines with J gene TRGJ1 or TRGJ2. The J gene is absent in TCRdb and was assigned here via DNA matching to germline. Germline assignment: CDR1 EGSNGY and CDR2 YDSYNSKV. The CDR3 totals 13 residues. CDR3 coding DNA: TGTGCCACCTGGGACGGGCCCAGTTATAGGAAACTCTTT. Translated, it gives CATWDGPSYRKLF.